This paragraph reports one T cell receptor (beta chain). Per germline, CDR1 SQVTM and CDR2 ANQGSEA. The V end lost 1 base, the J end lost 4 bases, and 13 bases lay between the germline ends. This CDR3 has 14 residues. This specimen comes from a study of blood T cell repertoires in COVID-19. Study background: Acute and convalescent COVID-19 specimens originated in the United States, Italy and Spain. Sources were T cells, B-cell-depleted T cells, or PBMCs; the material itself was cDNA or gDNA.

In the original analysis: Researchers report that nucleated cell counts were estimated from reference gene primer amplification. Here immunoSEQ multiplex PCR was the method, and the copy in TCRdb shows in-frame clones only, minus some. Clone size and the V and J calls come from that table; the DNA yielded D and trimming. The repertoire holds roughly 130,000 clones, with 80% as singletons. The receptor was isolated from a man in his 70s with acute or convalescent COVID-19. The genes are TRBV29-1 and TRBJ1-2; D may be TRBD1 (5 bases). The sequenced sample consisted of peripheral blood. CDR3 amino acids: CSVEVDSLGYGYTF. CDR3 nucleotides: TGCAGCGTTGAAGTTGACAGCCTTGGCTATGGCTACACCTTC.